Described below is a single TCR beta chain sequence and its context. This record comes from a study of blood T cell repertoires in COVID-19. Study at large: The United States, Italy and Spain provided the acute and convalescent COVID-19 samples. The cDNA or gDNA used as material had been derived from T cells, B-cell-depleted T cells, or PBMCs.

CDR3 size: 14 residues. Looked up from germline, CDR1 is MNHEY and CDR2 is SVGAGI. Deletions cut 6 bases from V and 8 bases from J, with 14 bases between. Authors' analysis steps: Using reference gene primer amplification, nucleated cell counts were estimated. TCRdb's copy holds only in-frame clones and misses some; the assay was immunoSEQ multiplex PCR. From that table come the V and J calls and clone size; the DNA was used to work out D and trimming. The sample carries 250,000 to 350,000 clones, roughly 90% recorded once. This chain uses TRBV6-5 with TRBJ1-6; TRBD1 might be the D (6 bases). Sequenced: peripheral blood. The TCR sequence derives from a man aged 25 to 40 with acute or convalescent COVID-19. CDR3 sequence (DNA): TGTGCCAGCAGCAAACAGGGATTTGATTCACCCCTCCACTTT. Encoded protein: CASSKQGFDSPLHF.